Listed here are 8 T cell receptor beta chains from one sample, sequenced in a study of identical twins (dated by TCRdb to the mid-2010s). Preparation of the library involved 5' RACE. TCRdb lists the instrument as Illumina HiSeq 2000. TCRdb reprocessed the public reads (quality trimming at Q25 with fastp, clone calling with MiXCR) and kept in-frame beta chains. Every CDR3 protein is listed once, alongside the most common genes and DNA of its rows. This sample has 690,000 or so distinct CDR3 sequences in its table, and around 5.7% of those were observed once. The top ten hold 1.5% to 2% of the sample. The material sequenced was naive T cells sorted from blood. The cell subset or site label on this specimen signifies: cells isolated with a human naive T-cell isolation kit. The origin of the receptors is a man in his late teens or twenties in good health.

This clonotype was found many times. V usage is TRBV20-1 and J usage is TRBJ2-5; possible D gene TRBD2, 6 bases. V was shortened by 4 bases and J by 2 bases, with 20 bases between the two germline ends. From germline, CDR1 is DFQATT and CDR2 SNEGSKA (reference sequence). This CDR3 spans 16 amino acids. The CDR3 region has the DNA TGCAGTGCTACCCCAATTGGTAGCGGAGCTCAAGAGACCCAGTACTTC. Translated: CSATPIGSGAQETQYF.

The chain is built from TRBV20-1 and TRBJ2-1; D gene unclear. The CDR3 length is 12 residues. Germline V lookup: CDR1 DFQATT, CDR2 SNEGSKA (reference sequence). The V end was cut by 8 bases, the J end by 4 bases, with 12 bases between. The DNA of the CDR3 is TGCAGTATCCTCGGAGCTTACAATGAGCAGTTCTTC. Amino acid sequence: CSILGAYNEQFF.

This clonotype was observed many times. This sequence joins TRBV6-5 and TRBJ2-3, with 10 bases matching TRBD2. The CDR3 is 15 residues long. J was trimmed by 2 bases and V by 5 bases; bases with no gene match: 4. The germline CDR1 and CDR2 sequences are MNHEY and SVGAGI. This CDR3 reads CASSHGTSDTDTQYF. CDR3 nucleotide sequence: TGTGCCAGCAGTCACGGGACTAGCGACACAGATACGCAGTATTTT.

This clonotype occurred a few times. This is likely a read error, given that the CDR3 carries no conserved phenylalanine or tryptophan at its end. No DNA is shown, since the ends of the CDR3 on it are uncertain; the CDR3 is the one TCRdb lists. The chain employs TRBV20-1 and TRBJ2-1; the table's TRBD2 call for D was not verified on the DNA. The CDR3 is 9 amino acids in total, end residues counted. Germline V gene sequence: CDR1 DFQATT, CDR2 SNEGSKA (reference sequence). CDR3 sequence: CSARLGGVP.

At least ten counts were recorded for this clonotype. This chain uses TRBV5-1 with TRBJ2-7, with D unresolved. From germline, CDR1 is SGHRS and CDR2 YFSETQ. The V end was cut by 6 bases, the J end by 3 bases, with 10 bases between. The CDR3 extends over 12 amino acids. DNA for the CDR3: TGCGCCAGCAACGGACCGCGCTACGAGCAGTACTTC. It codes for CASNGPRYEQYF.

The CDR3 region is CASSLQVAGGGNEQFF. The CDR3 DNA reads as TGTGCCAGCAGCCTGCAGGTGGCTGGAGGGGGGAATGAGCAGTTCTTC. The chain is built from TRBV11-2 and TRBJ2-1; D is perhaps TRBD1 or TRBD2 (6 bases each). CDR1 is SGHAT and CDR2 is FQNNGV in the germline V gene. This CDR3 comprises 16 residues. V was cut by 5 bases and J by 7 bases, with 21 bases left in between.

The table lists this clonotype with many counts. The chain uses TRBV10-3 and TRBJ1-1; possibly TRBD1 for D (6 bases). CDR1 is ENHRY and CDR2 is SYGVKD in the germline V gene. Trimming took 10 bases from V and 5 from J, leaving 14 bases between them. The CDR3 covers 12 residues. The CDR3 coding sequence is TGTGCCACCAGGGACATGGGTACTGAAGCTTTCTTT. Protein sequence: CATRDMGTEAFF.

This clonotype was seen more than once but under ten times. The chain links TRBV29-1 to TRBJ2-1, with 8 bases fitting TRBD2. The CDR3 spans 16 residues. The V gene end was trimmed by 7 bases and the J gene end by 3 bases; junction bases not matched to a gene: 14. The germline CDR1 and CDR2 sequences are SQVTM and ANQGSEA. CDR3 in amino acids: CSAGGEGWGIYNEQFF. CDR3 nucleotides: TGCAGCGCGGGGGGGGAGGGGTGGGGCATCTACAATGAGCAGTTCTTC.